The text below deals with one TCR beta chain. The data belong to a study of blood T cell repertoires in COVID-19. As for the study in general: Both acute and convalescent COVID-19 samples were obtained from the United States, Italy and Spain. PBMCs, B-cell-depleted T cells, or T cells provided the cDNA or gDNA that made up the material.

In the authors' methods: Estimates of nucleated cell counts were drawn from the amplification of reference gene primers. Only in-frame clones appear in the TCRdb table, and some are missing; sequencing was by immunoSEQ multiplex PCR. V, J and clone size derive from that table, while D and trimming were established from the DNA sequence. The sample has over 200,000 clones, roughly 78% seen once; the top ten hold approximately 12%. V dropped 6 bases and J dropped 7; count of bases not matched to a gene: 9. There are 15 residues in the CDR3. CDR1 and CDR2 (germline): LNHDA, SQIVND (reference sequence). Source material: peripheral blood. The chain combines TRBV19 with TRBJ2-1; TRBD2 agrees at 10 bases. This sequence was found in a woman in her 40s with acute or convalescent COVID-19. The CDR3 bases are TGTGCCAGTAGCCGTCGAGCGGGAGGGCCAAATGAGCAGTTCTTC. It yields the protein CASSRRAGGPNEQFF.